These 9 T cell receptor beta chains came from one sample sequenced in a study of control samples from healthy donors and cancer patients. Clones were read by immunoSEQ multiplex PCR, and TCRdb kept only the in-frame ones, dropping some. The profile covers about 140,000 clones, with about nine tenths appearing a single time and 3% to 3.5% taken by the ten largest. Sequencing input: blood. These receptors all come from a young man in good health.

This sequence joins TRBV11-1 and TRBJ2-5; 8 nucleotides agree with TRBD1. This CDR3 spans 14 amino acids. J lost 2 bases, V lost 4 bases, and 3 bases had no gene match. Germline values: CDR1 SGHAT, CDR2 FQDESV (reference sequence). The CDR3 coding sequence is TGTGCCAGCAGCTACCAGGGGGCACAAGAGACCCAGTACTTC. Residues: CASSYQGAQETQYF. Together with reference TRBV11-1 and TRBJ2-5, the CDR3 gives the full variable domain: EAEVAQSPRYKITEKSQAVAFWCDPISGHATLYWYRQILGQGPELLVQFQDESVVDDSQLPKDRFSAERLKGVDSTLKIQPAELGDSAMYLCASSYQGAQETQYFGPGTRLLVL.

The chain carries TRBV20-1 and TRBJ2-3, with a weak D call TRBD1 (5 bases). Trimming cost V 4 bases and J 9 bases, with 8 bases left between them. There are 10 residues in the CDR3. CDR1 DFQATT and CDR2 SNEGSKA come from the germline V gene (reference sequence). The CDR3 spells CSANTGTQYF. CDR3 nucleotides: TGCAGTGCTAACACAGGAACGCAGTATTTT.

The chain is built from TRBV14 and TRBJ2-3; 8 positions match TRBD1. Trimming at V came to 1 base and at J to 2 bases, leaving 14 bases not matched to a gene. There are 19 residues in the CDR3. In germline, CDR1 is SGHDN, CDR2 FVKESK. The DNA of the CDR3 is TGTGCCAGCAGCCAAGTTTATGGAGACAGGGGATACCTCACAGATACGCAGTATTTT. It codes for CASSQVYGDRGYLTDTQYF.

The chain combines TRBV15 with TRBJ1-5; D is undetermined. This CDR3 comprises 15 residues. V lost 0 bases and J 1 base, leaving 7 bases between the germline ends. Germline lookup yields CDR1 LNHNV and CDR2 YYDKDF (reference sequence). CDR3 bases: TGTGCCACCAGCAGAGAACGCGGGAGCAATCAGCCCCAGCATTTT. Its translation: CATSRERGSNQPQHF.

The rearrangement links TRBV7-2 to TRBJ2-7; D possibly corresponds to TRBD1 (5 bases). CDR1 and CDR2 (germline): SGHTA, FQGNSA. Trimming pared 5 bases from V and 1 base from J, leaving 15 bases between. The CDR3 has 15 residues. CDR3 nucleotide sequence: TGTGCCAGCAGCCTCGGACACGATGCTTCCTACGAGCAGTACTTC. It codes for CASSLGHDASYEQYF.

The chain uses TRBV28 and TRBJ1-3; 9 bases fit TRBD1. Per the germline V gene, CDR1 is MDHEN and CDR2 is SYDVKM. J was trimmed by 2 bases and V by 1 base; bases with no gene match: 6. This CDR3 is built from 17 residues. The CDR3 DNA follows: TGTGCCAGCAGTTTATCTCTAGGACAGGGGACTGGAAACACCATATATTTT. It codes for CASSLSLGQGTGNTIYF.

V gene TRBV12-3 or TRBV12-4 combines with J gene TRBJ1-1; D is uncertain. The CDR3 covers 12 residues. V was cut by 10 bases and J by 2 bases, with 11 bases left in between. The CDR3 nucleotides are TGTGCCACCTTGGGGAAAAACACTGAAGCTTTCTTT. It translates to CATLGKNTEAFF.

The V and J genes are TRBV27 and TRBJ2-7; D is ambiguous. CDR1 and CDR2 from the germline V gene are MNHEY and SMNVEV (reference sequence). V was shortened by 6 bases and J by 0 bases, with 6 bases between the two germline ends. This CDR3 comprises 12 residues. CDR3 amino acids: CASSPLSYEQYF. The CDR3, as DNA: TGTGCCAGCAGCCCCCTCTCCTACGAGCAGTACTTC.

The chain combines TRBV14 with TRBJ2-2; D unclear. The germline V gene has CDR1 SGHDN and CDR2 FVKESK. V was trimmed by 4 bases and J by 6 bases, leaving 21 bases between them. The CDR3 spans 17 residues. The CDR3 protein is CASSLLPLVTLAGELFF. Written as DNA, the CDR3 is TGTGCCAGCAGCCTGCTACCGTTAGTGACTCTTGCCGGGGAGCTGTTTTTT.